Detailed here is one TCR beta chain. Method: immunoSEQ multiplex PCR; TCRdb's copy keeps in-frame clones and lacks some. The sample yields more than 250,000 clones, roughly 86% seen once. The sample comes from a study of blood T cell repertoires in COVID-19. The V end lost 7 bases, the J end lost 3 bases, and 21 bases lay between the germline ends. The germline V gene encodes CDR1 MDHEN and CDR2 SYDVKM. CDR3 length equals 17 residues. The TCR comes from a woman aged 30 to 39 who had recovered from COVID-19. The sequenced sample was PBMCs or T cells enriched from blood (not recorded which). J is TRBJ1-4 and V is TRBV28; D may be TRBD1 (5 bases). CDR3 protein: CASITGPRGGSNEKLFF. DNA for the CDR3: TGTGCCAGCATTACCGGGCCGCGGGGGGGTTCTAATGAAAAACTGTTTTTT.